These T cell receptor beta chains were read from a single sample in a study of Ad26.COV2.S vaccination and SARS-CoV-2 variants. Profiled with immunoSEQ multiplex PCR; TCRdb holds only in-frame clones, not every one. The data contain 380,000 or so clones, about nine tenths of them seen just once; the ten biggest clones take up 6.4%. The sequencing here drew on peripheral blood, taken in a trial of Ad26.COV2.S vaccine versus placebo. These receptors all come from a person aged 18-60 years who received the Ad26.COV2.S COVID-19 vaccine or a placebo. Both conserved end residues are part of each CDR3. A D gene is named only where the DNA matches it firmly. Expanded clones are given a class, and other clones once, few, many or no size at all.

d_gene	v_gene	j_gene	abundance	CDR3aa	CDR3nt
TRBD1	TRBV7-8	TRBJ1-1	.	CASSSRTGGLNTEAFF	TGTGCCAGCAGCTCCCGGACAGGGGGCTTGAACACTGAAGCTTTCTTT
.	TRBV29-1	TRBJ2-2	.	CSVAETRTGELFF	TGCAGCGTCGCCGAGACTCGCACTGGGGAGCTGTTTTTT
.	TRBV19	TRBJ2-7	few	CASSRRDGALTYEQYF	TGTGCCAGTAGTAGGCGGGACGGAGCCTTAACCTACGAGCAGTACTTC
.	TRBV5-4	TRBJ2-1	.	CASSRAGTGEQFF	TGTGCCAGCAGCCGCGCGGGGACGGGGGAGCAGTTCTTC
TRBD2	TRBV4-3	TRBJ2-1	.	CASSQGSLGGFNEQFF	TGCGCCAGCAGCCAAGGGTCATTGGGGGGGTTCAATGAGCAGTTCTTC
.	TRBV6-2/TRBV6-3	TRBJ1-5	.	CASSLLQVGIYQPQHF	TGTGCCAGCAGCCTACTACAGGTAGGGATCTATCAGCCCCAGCATTTT
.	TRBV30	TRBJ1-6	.	CACQDLPRSPLHF	TGTGCCTGCCAGGATTTGCCGAGATCACCCCTCCACTTT
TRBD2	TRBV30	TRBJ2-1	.	CASTGTSGVYNEQFF	TGTGCCTCCACCGGGACTAGCGGGGTCTACAATGAGCAGTTCTTC
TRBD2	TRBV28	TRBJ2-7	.	CASSPPGLAGTYEQYF	TGTGCCAGCAGTCCCCCGGGACTAGCGGGAACCTACGAGCAGTACTTC
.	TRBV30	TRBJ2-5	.	CAWSVERPHF	TGTGCCTGGAGTGTTGAACGGCCTCACTTC
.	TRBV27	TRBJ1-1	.	CASSLGPRTVNTEAFF	TGTGCCAGCAGTTTAGGCCCAAGGACAGTCAACACTGAAGCTTTCTTT
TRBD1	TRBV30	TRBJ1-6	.	CAWSTSTGSNSPLHF	TGTGCCTGGAGTACCTCGACAGGGAGTAATTCACCCCTCCACTTT
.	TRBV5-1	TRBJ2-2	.	CASSLRTDGGELFF	TGCGCCAGCAGCCTGCGGACCGATGGCGGGGAGCTGTTTTTT
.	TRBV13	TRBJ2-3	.	CASSPQPGLETDTQYF	TGTGCCAGCAGCCCCCAGCCGGGACTTGAAACAGATACGCAGTATTTT
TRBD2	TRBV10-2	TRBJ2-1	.	CASSEPTTSRYNEQFF	TGCGCCAGCAGTGAACCGACGACTAGCCGTTACAATGAGCAGTTCTTC
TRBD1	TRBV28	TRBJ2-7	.	CASSLAGQGVYEQYF	TGTGCCAGCAGTTTAGCCGGACAGGGGGTCTACGAGCAGTACTTC
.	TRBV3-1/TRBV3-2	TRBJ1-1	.	CASSATSTGNTEAFF	TGTGCCAGCAGCGCAACTTCAACAGGGAACACTGAAGCTTTCTTT
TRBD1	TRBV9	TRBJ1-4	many	CASSPRTGDKLFF	TGTGCCAGCAGCCCCCGGACAGGGGATAAACTGTTTTTT
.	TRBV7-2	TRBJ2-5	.	CASSLGGGTRETQYF	TGTGCCAGCAGCTTAGGGGGCGGGACGAGAGAGACCCAGTACTTC
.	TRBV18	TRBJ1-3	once	CASSPFDSSGNTIYF	TGTGCCAGCTCACCATTCGACAGCTCTGGAAACACCATATATTTT
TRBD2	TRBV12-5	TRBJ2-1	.	CASGLGSNANRGGHRGEQFF	TGTGCTAGTGGTTTGGGGTCTAATGCTAACCGCGGGGGTCATCGTGGTGAGCAGTTCTTC
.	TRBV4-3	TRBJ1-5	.	CASSQMTGANQPQHF	TGCGCCAGCAGCCAGATGACAGGCGCCAATCAGCCCCAGCATTTT
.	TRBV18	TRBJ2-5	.	CASSIQQQETQYF	TGTGCCAGCTCTATACAGCAACAAGAGACCCAGTACTTC
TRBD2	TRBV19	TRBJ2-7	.	CASSVLAGGTISSYEQYF	TGTGCCAGTAGTGTTCTAGCGGGGGGCACTATTAGCTCCTACGAGCAGTACTTC
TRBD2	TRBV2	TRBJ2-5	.	CASRSGGQERMDF	TGTGCCAGCCGTAGCGGGGGTCAAGAGAGGATGGACTTC
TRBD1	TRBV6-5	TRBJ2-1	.	CASGRTGGRDGQFF	TGTGCCAGCGGTAGGACAGGGGGCCGGGATGGGCAGTTCTTC
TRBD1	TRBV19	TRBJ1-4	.	CASSIAVTGSFLHEKLFF	TGTGCCAGTAGTATAGCCGTGACAGGGAGTTTTTTACATGAAAAACTGTTTTTT
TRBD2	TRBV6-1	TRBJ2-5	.	CASSEPRLAGRNQETQYF	TGTGCCAGCAGTGAACCCCGACTAGCGGGGCGTAACCAAGAGACCCAGTACTTC
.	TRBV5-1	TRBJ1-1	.	CASGDISNTEAFF	TGCGCCAGCGGGGACATTAGTAACACTGAAGCTTTCTTT
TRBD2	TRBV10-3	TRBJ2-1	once	CAISGGSGHNEQFF	TGTGCCATCAGTGGCGGGAGCGGCCACAATGAGCAGTTCTTC
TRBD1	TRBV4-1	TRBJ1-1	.	CASSLTGGITEAFF	TGCGCCAGCAGCCTAACAGGGGGCATTACTGAAGCTTTCTTT
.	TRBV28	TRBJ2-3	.	CASSLAGDPDGTNWGF	TGTGCCAGCAGCCTGGCAGGGGACCCAGATGGGACTAATTGGGGTTTT
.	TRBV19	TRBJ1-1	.	CASSTQQGLYTEAFF	TGTGCCAGTAGTACCCAACAGGGACTTTACACTGAAGCTTTCTTT
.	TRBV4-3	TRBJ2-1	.	CASSQAGRPLSNEQFF	TGCGCCAGCAGCCAAGCTGGCAGGCCATTGAGCAATGAGCAGTTCTTC
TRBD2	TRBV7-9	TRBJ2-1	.	CASSAAGSSYNEQFF	TGTGCCAGCAGCGCAGCGGGGAGCTCCTACAATGAGCAGTTCTTC
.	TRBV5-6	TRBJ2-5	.	CASSRQETQYF	TGTGCCAGCAGCCGTCAAGAGACCCAGTACTTC
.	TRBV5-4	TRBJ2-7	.	CASSLRSASSYEQYF	TGTGCCAGCAGCTTGAGGTCCGCGAGCTCCTACGAGCAGTACTTC
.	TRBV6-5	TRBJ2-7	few	CASSYSTAGFGEQYF	TGTGCCAGCAGTTACTCGACAGCAGGTTTTGGCGAGCAGTACTTC
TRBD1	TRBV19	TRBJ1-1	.	CASSSQGARNTEAFF	TGTGCCAGTAGTAGCCAGGGGGCGAGGAACACTGAAGCTTTCTTT
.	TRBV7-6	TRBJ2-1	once	CASSLEGAISYNEQFF	TGTGCCAGCAGCTTAGAAGGGGCCATCTCCTACAATGAGCAGTTCTTC
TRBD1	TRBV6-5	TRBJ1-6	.	CASSYTGTGNSPLHF	TGTGCCAGCAGCTACACCGGGACAGGGAATTCACCCCTCCACTTT
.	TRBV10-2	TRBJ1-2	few	CASSESGRDYGYTF	TGCGCCAGCAGTGAAAGCGGCCGGGACTATGGCTACACCTTC
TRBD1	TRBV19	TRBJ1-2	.	CASQRQGYGYTF	TGTGCCAGTCAAAGACAGGGGTACGGCTACACCTTC
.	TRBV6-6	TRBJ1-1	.	CASSPLGSIGNTEAFF	TGTGCCAGCAGTCCGTTGGGGTCAATTGGGAACACTGAAGCTTTCTTT
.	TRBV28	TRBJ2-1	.	CASSFGRRMYNEQFF	TGTGCCAGCAGTTTCGGCAGGAGAATGTACAATGAGCAGTTCTTC
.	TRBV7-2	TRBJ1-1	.	CASSPGHRVGTEAFF	TGTGCCAGCAGTCCGGGACATCGGGTTGGCACTGAAGCTTTCTTT
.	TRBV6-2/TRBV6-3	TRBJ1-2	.	CASSRGGGYTF	TGTGCCAGCAGTAGAGGGGGTGGCTACACCTTC
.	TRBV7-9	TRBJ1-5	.	CASSPGFNQPQHF	TGTGCCAGCAGCCCGGGTTTCAATCAGCCCCAGCATTTT
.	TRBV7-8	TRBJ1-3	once	CASSLVWGSGNTIYF	TGTGCCAGCAGCTTAGTGTGGGGTTCTGGAAACACCATATATTTT
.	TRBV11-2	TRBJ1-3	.	CASRDVKTGNTIYF	TGTGCCAGCAGGGATGTAAAGACGGGAAACACCATATATTTT